This TCR beta chain was recorded in a study of shared clonotypes between healthy human individuals (dated by TCRdb to 2020 to 2021). Background for the entire study: A few men and a couple of women, aged 18 to 49 years, made up the cohort. Per donor, three plates each were used for CD4 naive and CD4 memory, two for CD8 naive, and one for CD8 memory. To estimate repertoire size and how much clonotype sharing occurs between individuals, the study deeply sequenced the blood TCR repertoires of a handful of healthy adults. Different laboratories and diverse techniques were used to prepare libraries and sequence TCR repertoires, to increase sequencing depth and limit assay-specific biases. Each donor's leukapheresis produced roughly between roughly 0.85 and 10 billion PBMCs.

In the case of this clone: Its recognized antigen is unknown. The input lacks base qualities; no much larger clone sits a single base away.

Using the deep immunoSEQ assay, TCR CDR3 regions were amplified from genomic DNA by multiplex PCR. Extracted genomic DNA from each cell subset was spread evenly across all wells of several immunoSEQ 96-well plates, with each plate serving as a replicate. For sorted subsets, approximately 0.2 ug of genomic DNA, equivalent to about 30,000 T cell genomes, went into each replicate PCR. Purified libraries were quantified with a Qubit 3.0 fluorometer, sized on a Bioanalyzer 2100, and re-quantified with the KAPA Library Quantification kit. A separate single-read 150-cycle Illumina NextSeq 550 flow cell was used to sequence each immunoSEQ 96-well plate. The paper's data handling went like this. The immunoSEQ output contained only junctional sequences without quality scores, so filtering could not match that applied to full-length reads. To assign V/J genes and CDR3, sequences were annotated against IMGT germline references using PyIR, a Python wrapper for IgBLAST v1.9. Reads were filtered out if the reads had weak V/J assignments (E-value above 1e-6), no CDR3, stop codons, out-of-frame junctions, or ambiguous translated residues. A V3J clonotype was defined by an identical inferred V gene, J gene, and CDR3 amino acid sequence. The percentage overlap between two repertoires was calculated by dividing the number of shared unique clonotypes by the size of the smaller repertoire. Repertoire richness was assessed with RTK rarefaction, the Chao1 estimator, and Recon v2.1 estimates of unobserved clonotypes. OLGA was used to compute generation probabilities for all TCRbeta clonotypes that the gDNA method yielded from a handful of donors. TCRdb carries this immuneACCESS record with in-frame sequences only. Its versions omit some clonotypes, under half of them owing to an unresolved V gene in the studies checked, with the rest unexplained. V and J calls and clone size are copied from that table; D and trimming were computed from the DNA. Within this sample are about 1 million clones, with around 74% of them counted one time only. The top ten clonotypes cover about 1.4% of the sample.

The donors were healthy, HIV-negative adults with no recently reported acute infections or vaccinations. Every donor was a Caucasian adult living in Nashville, Tennessee, USA. CD4+ T cells were enriched by magnetic negative selection, after which naive cells were positively selected on CD45RA and the negative fraction was taken as the memory subset. Blood was obtained by leukapheresis, after which PBMCs were separated by Ficoll-Histopaque density gradient centrifugation and cryopreserved in liquid nitrogen vapor phase. Analytical flow cytometry was used to check the purity and quantity of every magnetically sorted T cell population. Each sorted fraction had its genomic DNA isolated and then quantified by UV absorbance on a Nanodrop 2000c. Results and caveats for the whole study, not just this receptor: Pairwise subsampling led to the expectation that sequencing depth would affect the degree of clonotype sharing among donors. Because the study included a small number of donors, the genetic and exposure-history diversity represented was limited. Larger estimated clonotype richness was generally found for naive subsets than for memory subsets. Only blood was sampled, and tissue TCR repertoires likely differ from those in blood. Incomplete sequencing was indicated by rarefaction of sorted-subset datasets, despite the large sequencing depth. When four donors were compared, the shared fraction of clonotypes was around 5% for naive CD4, less than 4% for naive CD8, more than 2% for memory CD4, and 0.35% to 0.4% for memory CD8. Compared with non-shared clonotypes, clonotypes shared by all four sorted-subset donors had higher generation probabilities.

The germline V gene specifies MNHNS as CDR1 and SASEGT as CDR2. V is shortened by 3 bases, J by 0 bases, and the region joining them spans 12 bases. The CDR3 goes from the cysteine to the phenylalanine over 15 residues. Only the CDR3 part of the read is kept: 45 bases, read in frame from the first base. The chain was built from TRBV6-1 and TRBJ2-7, with the D gene call left open. This receptor was identified in a young man in good health. The sequencing sample was made of memory CD4+ T cells sorted from blood. What the cell subset or site label conveys for this sample: CD45RA-negative fraction. The nucleotides are TGTGCCAGCAGTGAGTGGACCCTCAACTCCTACGAGCAGTACTTC. Its product reads: CASSEWTLNSYEQYF.